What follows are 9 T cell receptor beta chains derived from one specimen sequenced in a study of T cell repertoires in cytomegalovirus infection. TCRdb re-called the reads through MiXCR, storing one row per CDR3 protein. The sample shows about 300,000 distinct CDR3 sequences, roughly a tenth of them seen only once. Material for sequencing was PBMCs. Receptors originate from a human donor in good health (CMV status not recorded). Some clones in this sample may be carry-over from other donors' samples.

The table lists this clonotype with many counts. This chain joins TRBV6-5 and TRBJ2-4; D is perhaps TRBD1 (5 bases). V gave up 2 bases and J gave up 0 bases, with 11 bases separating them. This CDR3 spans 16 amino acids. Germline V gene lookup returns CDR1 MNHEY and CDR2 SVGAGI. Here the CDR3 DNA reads TGTGCCAGCAGTTACCAGGGCAGGTCAGCCAAAAACATTCAGTACTTC. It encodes CASSYQGRSAKNIQYF.

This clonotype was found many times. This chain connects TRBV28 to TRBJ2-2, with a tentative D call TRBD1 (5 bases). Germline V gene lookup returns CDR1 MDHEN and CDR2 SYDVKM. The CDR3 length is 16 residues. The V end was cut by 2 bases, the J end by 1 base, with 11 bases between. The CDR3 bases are TGTGCCAGCAGTTTAGACGTCCAGGGGAACACCGGGGAGCTGTTTTTT. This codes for CASSLDVQGNTGELFF. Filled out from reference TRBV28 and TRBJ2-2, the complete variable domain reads DVKVTQSSRYLVKRTGEKVFLECVQDMDHENMFWYRQDPGLGLRLIYFSYDVKMKEKGDIPEGYSVSREKKERFSLILESASTNQTSMYLCASSLDVQGNTGELFFGEGSRLTVL.

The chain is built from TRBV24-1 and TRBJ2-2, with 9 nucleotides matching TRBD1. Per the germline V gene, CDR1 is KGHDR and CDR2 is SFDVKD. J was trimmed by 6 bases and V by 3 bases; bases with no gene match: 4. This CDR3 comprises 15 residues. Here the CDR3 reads CATSDGTGLSGELFF. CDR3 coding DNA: TGTGCCACCAGTGATGGGACAGGGTTATCCGGGGAGCTGTTTTTT.

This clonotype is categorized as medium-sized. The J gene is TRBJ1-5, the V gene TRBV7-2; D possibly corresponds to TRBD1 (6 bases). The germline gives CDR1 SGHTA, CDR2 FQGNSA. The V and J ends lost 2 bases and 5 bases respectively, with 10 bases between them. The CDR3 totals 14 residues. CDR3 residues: CASSLKDRHQPQHF. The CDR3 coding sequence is TGTGCCAGCAGCTTAAAGGACAGACATCAGCCCCAGCATTTT.

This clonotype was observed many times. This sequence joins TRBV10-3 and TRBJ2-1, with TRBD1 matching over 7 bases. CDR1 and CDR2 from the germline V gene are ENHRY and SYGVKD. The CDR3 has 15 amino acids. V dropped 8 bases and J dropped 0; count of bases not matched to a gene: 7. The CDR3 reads CAIRDSMISYNEQFF. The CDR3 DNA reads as TGTGCCATCCGGGACAGCATGATCTCCTACAATGAGCAGTTCTTC.

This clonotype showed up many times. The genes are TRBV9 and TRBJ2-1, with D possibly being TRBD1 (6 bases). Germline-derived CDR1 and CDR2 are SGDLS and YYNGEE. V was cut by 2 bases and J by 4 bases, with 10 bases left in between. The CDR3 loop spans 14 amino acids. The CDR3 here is CASSVQGSYNEQFF. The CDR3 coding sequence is TGTGCCAGCAGCGTGCAGGGGAGTTACAATGAGCAGTTCTTC.

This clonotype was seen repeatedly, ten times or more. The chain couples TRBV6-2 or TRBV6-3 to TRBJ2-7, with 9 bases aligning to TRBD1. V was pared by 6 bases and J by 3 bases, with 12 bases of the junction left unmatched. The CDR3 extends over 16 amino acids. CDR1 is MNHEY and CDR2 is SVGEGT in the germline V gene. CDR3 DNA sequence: TGTGCCAGCAGCCCACAGGGGGCGATTTGGAGCTACGAGCAGTACTTC. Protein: CASSPQGAIWSYEQYF.

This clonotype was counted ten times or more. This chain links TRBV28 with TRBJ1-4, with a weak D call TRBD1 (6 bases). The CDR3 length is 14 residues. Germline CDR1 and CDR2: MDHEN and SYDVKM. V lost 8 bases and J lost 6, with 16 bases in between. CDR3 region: CASRNGGSYEKLFF. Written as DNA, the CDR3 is TGTGCCAGCCGTAATGGGGGCTCGTATGAAAAACTGTTTTTT.

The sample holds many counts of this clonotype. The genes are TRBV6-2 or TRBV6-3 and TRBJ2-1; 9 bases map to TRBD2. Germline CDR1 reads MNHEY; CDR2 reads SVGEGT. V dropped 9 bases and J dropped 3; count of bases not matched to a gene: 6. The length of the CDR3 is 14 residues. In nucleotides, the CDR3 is TGTGCCAGTAAAAGACTAGCGGTCTACAATGAGCAGTTCTTC. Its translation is CASKRLAVYNEQFF.